This paragraph covers one TCR beta chain sequence. Its specificity is not known. Unique molecular identifiers (one per individual cDNA molecule) were attached. MiXCR, run by TCRdb on the 5' RACE reads, gives a single entry per CDR3 protein. There are 80,000 or so distinct CDR3 sequences in the sample; over 12% occur only once, and around 3% lies in the top ten. The data were taken from a study of early T cells in non-severe SARS-CoV-2 infection. Findings of the study overall: In VDJdb matching, anti-spike CD8 responses were favored while private and CD4 specificities went missing.

Input material: whole blood. This TCR derives from an adult who was a healthcare worker with PCR-confirmed SARS-CoV-2 infection or an uninfected control (not recorded which).

CDR3 region: CAISETSGNYEQFF. CDR3 nucleotide sequence: TGTGCCATCAGTGAGACTAGCGGGAACTATGAGCAGTTCTTC. The gene calls are TRBV10-3 and TRBJ2-1; the match to TRBD2 covers 10 bases. Germline trimming cut 2 bases from V and 8 bases from J; bases unmatched to any gene: 3. CDR3 length: 14 amino acids. CDR1 is ENHRY, CDR2 SYGVKD, per germline.